This T cell receptor (beta chain) emerged from a study of blood T cell repertoires in COVID-19. Study background: PBMCs, B-cell-depleted T cells, or T cells provided the cDNA or gDNA that made up the material.

The CDR3 runs 18 residues. The V segment lost 5 bases and the J segment 2 bases; nucleotides outside the gene matches: 9. Germline CDR1 reads SGHNT; CDR2 reads YYREEE (reference sequence). As originally analysed: Reference gene primer amplification yielded estimated nucleated cell counts. The data were produced by immunoSEQ multiplex PCR, yet TCRdb's version contains in-frame clones alone and is incomplete. That table is the source of V, J and clone size, and D and trimming were worked out from the DNA. Among some 150,000 clones listed, about 90% were seen once. Cohorts were determined from participant-reported clinical history.

This TCR was sampled from a human donor with acute COVID-19. The donor label of this sample is uncertain. The chain carries TRBV5-4 and TRBJ2-5; 16 bases map to TRBD2. Sample: PBMCs or T cells enriched from blood (not recorded which). This CDR3 is CASRVRGLAGGQQETQYF. The DNA of the CDR3 is TGTGCCAGCAGGGTGAGGGGACTAGCGGGGGGGCAACAAGAGACCCAGTACTTC. Using reference TRBV5-4 and TRBJ2-5 for the parts outside the CDR3, the full variable domain is ETGVTQSPTHLIKTRGQQVTLRCSSQSGHNTVSWYQQALGQGPQFIFQYYREEENGRGNFPPRFSGLQFPNYSSELNVNALELDDSALYLCASRVRGLAGGQQETQYFGPGTRLLVL.